The 28 T cell receptor beta chains in this list originate from one sample, sequenced in a study of T cell repertoires in cytomegalovirus infection. MiXCR, run by TCRdb on the reads, gives a single entry per CDR3 protein. This repertoire shows about 480,000 distinct CDR3 sequences, 33% found once; its top ten account for about 17%. Their target antigens are unknown. The material sequenced was cultured PBMCs, taken from culture after CMV antigen stimulation. These TCRs come from a human donor in good health (CMV status not recorded). Some clones in this sample may be carry-over from other donors' samples.

This clonotype was picked up a small number of times. The V call is TRBV20-1, the J call TRBJ2-1; TRBD2 matches 8 bases. Germline CDR1 and CDR2: DFQATT and SNEGSKA (reference sequence). V lost 6 bases, J lost 0 bases, and 16 bases stayed unmatched. The CDR3 length is 18 residues. CDR3 region: CSAPTGRELVGSYNEQFF. As DNA, the CDR3 is TGCAGTGCGCCAACCGGGAGGGAACTAGTAGGCTCCTACAATGAGCAGTTCTTC.

This clonotype turned up a few times. This chain links TRBV7-8 with TRBJ2-1, with D possibly being TRBD2 (5 bases). Germline lookup yields CDR1 SGHVS and CDR2 FQNEAQ. The CDR3 contains 13 residues. V shed 1 base and J shed 13 bases, with 14 bases lying between them. CDR3 protein: CASSLGSRERQFF. The CDR3 bases are TGTGCCAGCAGCTTAGGGTCGAGGGAGAGACAGTTCTTC.

The chain recombines TRBV4-2 with TRBJ1-2, with 7 bases aligning to TRBD1. The CDR3 extends over 15 amino acids. The germline V gene encodes CDR1 LGHNA and CDR2 YNFKEQ. With V trimmed by 0 bases and J by 8 bases, 9 bases remained unmatched. CDR3 protein: CASSQDGQDIEGYTF. As DNA, the CDR3 is TGTGCCAGCAGCCAAGATGGACAGGATATTGAGGGCTACACCTTC.

The chain is built from TRBV5-1 and TRBJ2-1; 11 bases map to TRBD2. This CDR3 contains 15 residues. Germline CDR1 and CDR2: SGHRS and YFSETQ. V gave up 2 bases and J gave up 9 bases; unmatched junction bases: 7. The CDR3 sequence: CASSFTSGSLSEQFF. The CDR3 nucleotides read TGCGCCAGCAGCTTTACTAGCGGGAGTTTAAGTGAGCAGTTCTTC. The full variable domain, with the rest looked up from reference TRBV5-1 and TRBJ2-1, is KAGVTQTPRYLIKTRGQQVTLSCSPISGHRSVSWYQQTPGQGLQFLFEYFSETQRNKGNFPGRFSGRQFSNSRSEMNVSTLELGDSALYLCASSFTSGSLSEQFFGPGTRLTVL.

This clonotype was observed a few times. V usage is TRBV5-4 and J usage is TRBJ2-2; no firm D call. V was cut by 0 bases and J by 0 bases, with 3 bases left in between. Germline assignment: CDR1 SGHNT and CDR2 YYREEE (reference sequence). This CDR3 contains 14 residues. The CDR3 loop reads CASSLVPNTGELFF. For the CDR3, the DNA is TGTGCCAGCAGCTTGGTTCCGAACACCGGGGAGCTGTTTTTT.

This chain joins TRBV18 and TRBJ1-2, with D perhaps TRBD1 (5 bases). The CDR3 extends over 14 amino acids. CDR1 is KGHSH and CDR2 is LQKENI in the germline V gene. V lost 3 bases, J lost 0 bases, and 8 bases lay in between. Written as DNA, the CDR3 is TGTGCCAGCTCACCGACAGCCTCTAACTATGGCTACACCTTC. Protein product: CASSPTASNYGYTF.

The J gene is TRBJ2-1, the V gene TRBV20-1; D unclear. V lost 6 bases and J lost 7, with 10 bases in between. The CDR3 is 11 amino acids. The germline V gene has CDR1 DFQATT and CDR2 SNEGSKA (reference sequence). Here the CDR3 DNA reads TGCAGTGCCGCCCCCAGGAATGAGCAGTTCTTC. Translation gives CSAAPRNEQFF.

This clonotype has only a few counts. The chain uses TRBV6-2 or TRBV6-3 and TRBJ2-3; D call uncertain. CDR3 size: 15 residues. V was pared by 8 bases and J by 6 bases, with 21 bases between. Germline V gives CDR1 MNHEY, CDR2 SVGEGT. CDR3 region: CASSTWARVQDTQYF. For the CDR3, the DNA is TGTGCCAGCTCAACGTGGGCACGCGTCCAGGATACGCAGTATTTT.

In this sample, this clonotype turned up a few times. The rearrangement links TRBV12-3 or TRBV12-4 to TRBJ1-1; possible D gene TRBD1, 6 bases. Trimming shortened V by 6 bases and J by 4 bases, and 15 bases separated the two germline ends. The CDR3 is 14 residues long. CDR3 in DNA: TGTGCCAGCAGCCGACAGGACCTGAGCACTGAAGCTTTCTTT. Translation gives CASSRQDLSTEAFF.

This clonotype has just a few counts. CDR3: CSVEVRGGSRVIEQFF. CDR3 in DNA: TGCAGCGTTGAAGTACGAGGCGGGAGTAGAGTTATTGAGCAGTTCTTC. This chain joins TRBV29-1 and TRBJ2-1; 7 bases align to TRBD2. The ends lost 1 base at V and 9 bases at J; junction bases unmatched: 15. Germline CDR1 reads SQVTM; CDR2 reads ANQGSEA. This CDR3 spans 16 amino acids.

This sequence joins TRBV4-2 and TRBJ2-7; D possibly matches TRBD1 or TRBD2 (5 bases each). This CDR3 has 14 amino acids. Germline assignment: CDR1 LGHNA and CDR2 YNFKEQ. The germline V and J ends were trimmed by 1 base and 4 bases, with 11 bases remaining between them. In DNA form, the CDR3 reads TGTGCCAGCAGCCAAGGGTCAGGGAGATACGAGCAGTACTTC. Protein product: CASSQGSGRYEQYF.

V gene TRBV6-6 combines with J gene TRBJ1-1, with D unclear. The CDR3 has 14 amino acids. Trimming stripped 3 bases from V and 6 bases from J, with 14 bases between. Germline V CDR1 and CDR2: MNHNY, SVGAGI (reference sequence). CDR3 sequence reads: CASSYYGNTPEAFF. Written as DNA, the CDR3 is TGTGCCAGCAGTTATTATGGAAATACTCCTGAAGCTTTCTTT.

The genes are TRBV5-1 and TRBJ2-6, with D hard to call. Germline V CDR1 and CDR2: SGHRS, YFSETQ. V lost 1 base to trimming and J lost 1 base, with 12 bases between them. This CDR3 is 17 amino acids long. CDR3 coding DNA: TGCGCCAGCAGCTTGCGCCAGCTACTATCTGGGGCCAACGTCCTGACTTTC. The encoded protein is CASSLRQLLSGANVLTF.

This clonotype was seen more than once but under ten times. The CDR3 here is CASSLSGRVSDTQYF. Written as DNA, the CDR3 is TGTGCCAGCAGTCTTAGCGGGAGAGTGTCAGATACGCAGTATTTT. V usage is TRBV7-3 and J usage is TRBJ2-3; 9 nucleotides line up with TRBD2. Trimming removed 6 bases from V and 4 bases from J; junction bases left unmatched: 8. The CDR3 runs to 15 residues. The germline V gene encodes CDR1 SGHTA and CDR2 FQGTGA.

By proportion, this clonotype is medium-sized. Mismatch with germline at one junction end may stem from a read error. The CDR3 protein is CASSYSVGTQITYTQYF. The CDR3 DNA is TGTGCCAGCAGTTACTCCGTCGGGACTCAGATCACATATACGCAGTATTTT. This chain uses TRBV6-2 or TRBV6-3 with TRBJ2-3, with D possibly being TRBD2 (6 bases). In germline, CDR1 is MNHEY, CDR2 SVGEGT. This CDR3 region has 17 residues.

The chain employs TRBV7-2 and TRBJ2-7, with 10 bases identical to TRBD2. Losses at the gene ends were 5 bases for V and 6 bases for J; bases not matched to a gene: 10. The CDR3 runs to 15 residues. CDR1 SGHTA and CDR2 FQGNSA come from the germline V gene. The CDR3 protein is CASSANPGLAFEQYF. As DNA, the CDR3 is TGTGCCAGCAGCGCTAACCCGGGACTAGCGTTCGAGCAGTACTTC.

This clonotype was found many times. The chain combines TRBV7-9 with TRBJ2-3; 7 bases map to TRBD2. Per germline, CDR1 SEHNR and CDR2 FQNEAQ (reference sequence). The CDR3 has 15 amino acids. Losses at the gene ends were 2 bases for V and 5 bases for J; bases not matched to a gene: 7. As DNA, the CDR3 is TGTGCCAGCAGCTTACGGGGGACTACTAAAGATACGCAGTATTTT. Translation: CASSLRGTTKDTQYF.

This chain connects TRBV6-8 to TRBJ2-7, with TRBD2 matching over 12 bases. The CDR3 spans 13 residues. Trimming removed 9 bases from V and 3 bases from J; junction bases left unmatched: 3. Germline CDR1 reads MNHGY; CDR2 reads SAAAGT. CDR3 residues: CASMTSGSYEQYV. The CDR3 DNA follows: TGTGCCAGTATGACTAGCGGGAGCTACGAGCAGTACGTC.

The rearrangement joins TRBV12-3 or TRBV12-4 to TRBJ1-5; D is possibly TRBD1 (5 bases). V dropped 1 base and J dropped 7 bases, with 11 bases sitting between them. This CDR3 region has 14 residues. The CDR3: CASSLVGTEQPQHF. CDR3 bases: TGTGCCAGCAGTTTAGTAGGGACGGAGCAGCCCCAGCATTTT.

In this sample, this clonotype turned up a few times. The V call is TRBV29-1, the J call TRBJ1-1; 8 bases fit TRBD1. The V gene end was trimmed by 6 bases and the J gene end by 6 bases; junction bases not matched to a gene: 9. This CDR3 contains 13 residues. Germline V gives CDR1 SQVTM, CDR2 ANQGSEA. The CDR3 loop is CSVSGQESSEAFF. CDR3 DNA sequence: TGCAGCGTATCGGGACAGGAGAGTTCTGAAGCTTTCTTT.

The chain recombines TRBV6-2 or TRBV6-3 with TRBJ2-7, with 9 nucleotides matching TRBD2. V trimming: 5 bases; J trimming: 1 base; junction bases outside the gene matches: 6. The CDR3 is made up of 15 amino acids. Germline CDR1 is MNHEY and CDR2 is SVGEGT. This CDR3 reads CASSPLAGLSYEQYF. The CDR3 DNA is TGTGCCAGCAGTCCCCTAGCGGGATTGTCCTACGAGCAGTACTTC.

V is TRBV4-2 and J is TRBJ2-7, with D perhaps matching TRBD2 (5 bases). V gave up 0 bases and J gave up 2 bases, with 11 bases separating them. Per germline, CDR1 LGHNA and CDR2 YNFKEQ. CDR3 size: 15 residues. The CDR3 spells CASSQERDYTYEQYF. CDR3 sequence (DNA): TGTGCCAGCAGCCAAGAAAGAGACTATACCTACGAGCAGTACTTC.

This clonotype came up a few times. The chain carries TRBV27 and TRBJ1-1; D is uncertain. CDR1 MNHEY and CDR2 SMNVEV come from the germline V gene (reference sequence). CDR3 length: 14 residues. With 2 bases removed from V and 1 base from J, the gap between germline ends came to 8 bases. Here the CDR3 reads CASSLPGPNTEAFF. DNA of the CDR3: TGTGCCAGCAGTTTACCCGGGCCGAACACTGAAGCTTTCTTT.

The J gene is TRBJ2-2, the V gene TRBV6-2 or TRBV6-3, with 8 bases fitting TRBD1. The CDR3 length is 16 residues. Trimming cost V 2 bases and J 0 bases; bases outside gene matches: 2. Germline CDR1 MNHEY, CDR2 SVGEGT. This CDR3 reads CASSYRTGTNTGELFF. The CDR3 DNA is TGTGCCAGCAGTTACCGGACAGGGACGAACACCGGGGAGCTGTTTTTT.

The V gene is TRBV5-1, the J gene TRBJ1-1, with no clear D. Germline lookup yields CDR1 SGHRS and CDR2 YFSETQ. Trimming removed 3 bases from V and 3 bases from J, with 15 bases in between. The CDR3 consists of 15 residues. The CDR3 spells CASSSQLGGYTEAFF. The CDR3 DNA sequence: TGCGCCAGCAGCTCCCAATTGGGAGGGTACACTGAAGCTTTCTTT.

The V and J genes are TRBV28 and TRBJ2-1; maybe TRBD2 (6 bases). Germline CDR1 and CDR2: MDHEN and SYDVKM. This CDR3 region has 14 residues. V lost 7 bases, J lost 6 bases, and 16 bases lay in between. The CDR3 DNA reads TGTGCCAGCATCACCAGCGGGCGTGCCAATGAGCAGTTCTTC. Protein: CASITSGRANEQFF.

This clonotype was counted ten times or more. The chain employs TRBV7-2 and TRBJ1-5; D gene uncertain. V was shortened by 4 bases and J by 3 bases, with 19 bases between the two germline ends. The CDR3 length is 17 residues. Germline-derived CDR1 and CDR2 are SGHTA and FQGNSA. DNA of the CDR3: TGTGCCAGCAGCTCAAAGGGAGGGTCGGGCATCAATCAGCCCCAGCATTTT. It codes for CASSSKGGSGINQPQHF.

The V call is TRBV28, the J call TRBJ2-1, with D possibly matching TRBD1 (7 bases). CDR3 length equals 15 residues. Trimming cost V 2 bases and J 7 bases, with 15 bases left between them. The germline V gene encodes CDR1 MDHEN and CDR2 SYDVKM. The CDR3 DNA follows: TGTGCCAGCAGTTTAATAGAACCAGGGGGGAATGAGCAGTTCTTC. Its protein product is CASSLIEPGGNEQFF.